A selection of T cell receptor beta chains follows, all from one sample in a study of T cell responses to AZD1222 COVID-19 vaccine. Some clones are missing from TCRdb's copy, which holds only in-frame ones; the method was immunoSEQ multiplex PCR. The profile shows 90,000 to 120,000 clones, 75% to 95% of them singletons. The specimen comprised peripheral blood, sampled 28 days after the second AZD1222 dose. The receptors derive from an adult who received the AZD1222 COVID-19 vaccine. The CDR3 runs from the conserved cysteine through the conserved F or W.

TRBV27	TRBJ2-7	CASGTRRSYEQYF
TRBV7-2	TRBJ1-2	CASSADRAGYGYTF
TRBV28	TRBJ2-1	CASSSGLANEQFF
TRBV7-2	TRBJ2-7	CASSLGTGPYEQYF
TRBV5-4	TRBJ1-6	CASSLGGAPLRSPLHF
TRBV19	TRBJ2-1	CASSIEWRDSYNEQFF
TRBV4-2	TRBJ1-5	CASSQEWGLADQPQHF
TRBV11-3	TRBJ2-1	CASSLERNEQFF
TRBV2	TRBJ1-1	CATQQGLNTEAFF
TRBV5-1	TRBJ2-1	CASSFSGTGAHEQFF
TRBV7-2	TRBJ2-3	CASSPIQGGTQYF
TRBV5-5	TRBJ2-7	CASSLEALYEQYF
TRBV7-2	TRBJ2-4	CASSFSGSSLAKNIQYF
TRBV28	TRBJ1-2	CASSRGGNYGYTF
TRBV9	TRBJ2-5	CASSVVGGPGGAQYF
TRBV19	TRBJ1-1	CASTVAPTPNTEAFF
TRBV9	TRBJ1-2	CASSEWTGEGYTF